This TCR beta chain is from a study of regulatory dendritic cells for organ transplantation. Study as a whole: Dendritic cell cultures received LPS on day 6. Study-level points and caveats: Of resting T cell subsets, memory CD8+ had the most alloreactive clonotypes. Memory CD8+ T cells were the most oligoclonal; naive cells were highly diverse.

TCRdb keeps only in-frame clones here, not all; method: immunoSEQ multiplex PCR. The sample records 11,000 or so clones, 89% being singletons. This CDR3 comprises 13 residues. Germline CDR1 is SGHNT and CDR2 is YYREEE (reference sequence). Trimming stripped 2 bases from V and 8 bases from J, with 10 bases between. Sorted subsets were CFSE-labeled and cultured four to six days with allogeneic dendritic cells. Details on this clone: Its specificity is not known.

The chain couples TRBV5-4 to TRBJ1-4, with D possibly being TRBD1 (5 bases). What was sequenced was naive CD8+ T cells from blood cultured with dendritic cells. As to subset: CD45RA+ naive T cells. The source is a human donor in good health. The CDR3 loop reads CASSLGEGEKLFF. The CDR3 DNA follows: TGTGCCAGCAGCTTAGGGGAGGGAGAAAAACTGTTTTTT.